Below are 4 T cell receptor beta chains sequenced from a single sample in a study of blood T cell repertoires in COVID-19. Assay: immunoSEQ multiplex PCR; the TCRdb copy retains only in-frame clones and omits some. This table holds around 99,000 clones, 60% to 85% found once. Sequenced: peripheral blood. The receptors originated from a human donor in a cohort sampled during active or convalescent COVID-19.

The chain couples TRBV11-3 to TRBJ2-1; tentative D call: TRBD2 (5 bases). The CDR3 extends over 12 amino acids. The V gene's germline CDR1 is SGHNT and CDR2 YENEEA. Trimming left V 5 bases short and J 9 bases short, with 11 bases between. CDR3 DNA: TGTGCCAGCAGCGCAAGTGGGAGTGAGCAGTTCTTC. Translation: CASSASGSEQFF.

The chain joins TRBV7-6 to TRBJ1-2, with unresolved D. The V gene lost 5 bases and the J gene lost 8 bases, with 12 bases spanning the gap. The CDR3 has 12 residues. Germline assignment: CDR1 SGHVS and CDR2 FNYEAQ. The CDR3 region is CASSTAYDGYTF. The CDR3 nucleotides are TGTGCCAGCAGCACAGCCTACGACGGCTACACCTTC.

This sequence joins TRBV25-1 and TRBJ2-3; tentative D call: TRBD2 (6 bases). This CDR3 region has 16 residues. Germline V lookup: CDR1 MGHDK, CDR2 SYGVNS. Deletions cut 6 bases from V and 0 bases from J, with 16 bases between. The CDR3 sequence is CASSPAEGSSTDTQYF. Here the CDR3 DNA reads TGTGCCAGCAGCCCGGCGGAGGGGTCCAGCACAGATACGCAGTATTTT.

V and J are TRBV7-9 and TRBJ1-1, with D possibly matching TRBD1 (6 bases). Germline V lookup: CDR1 SEHNR, CDR2 FQNEAQ (reference sequence). Trimming took 5 bases from V and 2 from J, leaving 18 bases between them. The CDR3 is made up of 16 amino acids. CDR3 sequence reads: CASSNLRGGQNTEAFF. In nucleotides, the CDR3 is TGTGCCAGCAGCAACTTAAGGGGGGGACAAAACACTGAAGCTTTCTTT. Full variable domain (rest looked up from reference TRBV7-9 and TRBJ1-1): DTGVSQNPRHKITKRGQNVTFRCDPISEHNRLYWYRQTLGQGPEFLTYFQNEAQLEKSRLLSDRFSAERPKGSFSTLEIQRTEQGDSAMYLCASSNLRGGQNTEAFFGQGTRLTVV.